This T cell receptor (beta chain) was recovered during a study of OX40 agonist ivuxolimab in advanced cancers. For the study at large: Dose-escalation patients were diagnosed with hepatocellular carcinoma, melanoma, renal cell cancer or head and neck cancer.

Generated by immunoSEQ multiplex PCR, the TCRdb table keeps only in-frame clones and is missing some. The sample lists around 90,000 clones; around 87% were seen once. This clone showed up just a few times. There are 17 residues in the CDR3. Germline CDR1 and CDR2: MGHRA and YSYEKL. Trimming stripped 4 bases from V and 2 bases from J, with 19 bases between. Sequences were derived from CD4+ or CD8+ T cells sorted from blood, sampled in a trial of the OX40 agonist ivuxolimab. This chain links TRBV4-1 with TRBJ2-3; D is possibly TRBD2 (5 bases). This clonotype was obtained from an adult with an advanced solid tumor such as melanoma, head and neck, liver or kidney cancer. The CDR3 region has the DNA TGCGCCAGCAGCCCGAGCCTTTATGGACGGGACACAGATACGCAGTATTTT. Translating it yields CASSPSLYGRDTDTQYF.